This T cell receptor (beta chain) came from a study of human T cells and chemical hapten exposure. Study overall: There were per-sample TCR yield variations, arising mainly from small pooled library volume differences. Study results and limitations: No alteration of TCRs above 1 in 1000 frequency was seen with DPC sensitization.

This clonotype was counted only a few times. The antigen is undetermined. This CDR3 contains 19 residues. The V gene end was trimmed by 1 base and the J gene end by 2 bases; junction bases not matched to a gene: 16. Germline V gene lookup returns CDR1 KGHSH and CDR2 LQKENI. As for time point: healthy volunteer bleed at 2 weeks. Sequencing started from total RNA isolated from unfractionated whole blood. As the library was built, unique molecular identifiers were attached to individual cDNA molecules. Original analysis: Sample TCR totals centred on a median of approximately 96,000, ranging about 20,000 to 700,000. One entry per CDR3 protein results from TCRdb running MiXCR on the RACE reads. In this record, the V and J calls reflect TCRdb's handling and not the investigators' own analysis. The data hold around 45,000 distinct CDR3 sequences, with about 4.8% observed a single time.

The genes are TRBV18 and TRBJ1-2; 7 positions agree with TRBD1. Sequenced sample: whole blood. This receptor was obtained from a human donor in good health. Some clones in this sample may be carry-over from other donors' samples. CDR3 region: CASSPRWAKQDRENYGYTF. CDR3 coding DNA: TGTGCCAGCTCACCACGTTGGGCCAAGCAAGACAGGGAAAACTATGGCTACACCTTC. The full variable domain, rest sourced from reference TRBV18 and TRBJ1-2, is NAGVMQNPRHLVRRRGQEARLRCSPMKGHSHVYWYRQLPEEGLKFMVYLQKENIIDESGMPKERFSAEFPKEGPSILRIQQVVRGDSAAYFCASSPRWAKQDRENYGYTFGSGTRLTVV.